The rows below give T cell receptor beta chains drawn from one sample of a study of cytomegalovirus exposure and HLA in healthy donors. Sequencing used immunoSEQ multiplex PCR; TCRdb keeps in-frame clones, though not all of them. The sample records 150,000 to 200,000 clones, roughly 84% being singletons. Sequences were obtained from PBMCs. These TCRs come from a man between 18 and 29 years old in good health and CMV-seropositive. The CDR3 runs from the conserved cysteine through the conserved F or W. Fields, in order: D gene, V gene, clone size, J gene, CDR3 length, CDR3 protein, CDR3 DNA. The D gene is left open where the match is weak. Not all rows give a size; the values are once, few, many and, for expanded clones, a class.

TRBD1	TRBV2	NA	TRBJ2-5	13	CASRGGASETQYF	TGTGCCAGCAGAGGGGGCGCGTCAGAGACCCAGTACTTC
NA	TRBV19	many	TRBJ1-2	13	CASSQPPGQSYTF	TGTGCCAGTAGTCAACCACCCGGACAGAGCTACACCTTC
TRBD2	TRBV5-7	NA	TRBJ2-7	18	CASSLRGVLRPPKYEQYF	TGTGCCAGCAGCTTGCGGGGGGTGCTTCGACCGCCTAAATACGAGCAGTACTTC
NA	TRBV30	NA	TRBJ1-3	12	CAWSQQGNTIYF	TGTGCCTGGAGCCAACAGGGAAACACCATATATTTT
NA	TRBV21-1	NA	TRBJ2-7	16	CASSKALERPHYEQYF	TGTGCCAGCAGCAAAGCCTTGGAGCGGCCACACTACGAGCAGTACTTC
TRBD2	TRBV7-2	NA	TRBJ2-1	15	CASSTSGSIYNEQFF	TGTGCCAGCAGCACTAGCGGGAGTATCTACAATGAGCAGTTCTTC
TRBD1	TRBV4-1	NA	TRBJ1-2	15	CASSLRQGPNYGYTF	TGCGCCAGCAGCCTACGACAGGGGCCTAACTATGGCTACACCTTC
TRBD2	TRBV9	NA	TRBJ2-1	16	CASSPRLAGGVYEQFF	TGTGCCAGCAGCCCACGGCTAGCGGGAGGGGTATATGAGCAGTTCTTC
NA	TRBV27	NA	TRBJ1-5	14	CASSFSFRAQPQHF	TGTGCCAGCAGTTTTAGCTTCAGGGCTCAGCCCCAGCATTTT
NA	TRBV7-8	NA	TRBJ2-2	16	CASSYSARGSTGELFF	TGTGCCAGCAGCTATAGTGCCAGAGGGAGCACCGGGGAGCTGTTTTTT
NA	TRBV7-7	NA	TRBJ2-2	12	CASSPVTGELFF	TGTGCCAGCAGCCCGGTTACCGGGGAGCTGTTTTTT
TRBD2	TRBV7-2	NA	TRBJ2-2	13	CASRPTSGGELFF	TGTGCCAGCAGGCCCACTAGCGGCGGGGAGCTGTTTTTT
TRBD1	TRBV4-2	NA	TRBJ2-2	17	CASSQADRGADTGELFF	TGTGCCAGCAGCCAAGCGGACAGGGGCGCCGACACCGGGGAGCTGTTTTTT
TRBD2	TRBV5-1	NA	TRBJ2-3	14	CASSLGLAVEAQYF	TGCGCCAGCAGTTTGGGACTAGCGGTAGAAGCGCAGTATTTT
TRBD1	TRBV6-6	few	TRBJ1-2	16	CASRAGTGNHLDGYTF	TGTGCCAGCAGGGCCGGGACAGGCAATCACCTAGATGGCTACACCTTC
NA	TRBV10-1	few	TRBJ1-2	17	CASSERLGAPEHYGYTF	TGCGCCAGCAGTGAAAGGTTGGGGGCCCCTGAACACTATGGCTACACCTTC
NA	TRBV27	once	TRBJ2-6	16	CASSPQGFSGANVLTF	TGTGCCAGCAGTCCCCAGGGTTTTTCTGGGGCCAACGTCCTGACTTTC
NA	TRBV12-5	NA	TRBJ2-5	16	CASALRGWGEDETQYF	TGTGCTAGTGCCTTAAGGGGATGGGGGGAGGATGAGACCCAGTACTTC
NA	TRBV28	NA	TRBJ1-1	15	CASSLVRAPNTEAFF	TGTGCCAGCAGTTTGGTGCGGGCCCCGAACACTGAAGCTTTCTTT
TRBD1	TRBV19	NA	TRBJ1-5	15	CASQSPGQVGQPQHF	TGTGCCAGCCAATCACCGGGACAGGTCGGTCAGCCCCAGCATTTT
TRBD1	TRBV7-2	NA	TRBJ1-5	16	CASSPGFQGVAQPQHF	TGTGCCAGCAGCCCTGGGTTTCAGGGGGTCGCACAGCCCCAGCATTTT
TRBD1	TRBV9	NA	TRBJ1-3	16	CASSVSGTASGNTIYF	TGTGCCAGCAGCGTATCAGGGACAGCCTCTGGAAACACCATATATTTT
TRBD1	TRBV29-1	NA	TRBJ1-1	14	CSVSTGTGRTEAFF	TGCAGCGTCTCTACCGGGACAGGGAGAACTGAAGCTTTCTTT
TRBD2	TRBV5-5	NA	TRBJ2-1	16	CASSQAQTPGGNEQFF	TGTGCCAGCAGCCAAGCCCAGACGCCCGGGGGGAATGAGCAGTTCTTC
TRBD2	TRBV9	NA	TRBJ2-1	14	CASSGSGWGDEQFF	TGTGCCAGCAGCGGTAGCGGGTGGGGGGATGAGCAGTTCTTC
TRBD2	TRBV30	NA	TRBJ2-7	15	CAWSWGLAGSYEQYF	TGTGCCTGGAGTTGGGGACTAGCGGGAAGCTACGAGCAGTACTTC
TRBD1	TRBV27	NA	TRBJ2-7	14	CASSYRQGGYEQYF	TGTGCCAGCAGTTACAGACAGGGGGGCTACGAGCAGTACTTC